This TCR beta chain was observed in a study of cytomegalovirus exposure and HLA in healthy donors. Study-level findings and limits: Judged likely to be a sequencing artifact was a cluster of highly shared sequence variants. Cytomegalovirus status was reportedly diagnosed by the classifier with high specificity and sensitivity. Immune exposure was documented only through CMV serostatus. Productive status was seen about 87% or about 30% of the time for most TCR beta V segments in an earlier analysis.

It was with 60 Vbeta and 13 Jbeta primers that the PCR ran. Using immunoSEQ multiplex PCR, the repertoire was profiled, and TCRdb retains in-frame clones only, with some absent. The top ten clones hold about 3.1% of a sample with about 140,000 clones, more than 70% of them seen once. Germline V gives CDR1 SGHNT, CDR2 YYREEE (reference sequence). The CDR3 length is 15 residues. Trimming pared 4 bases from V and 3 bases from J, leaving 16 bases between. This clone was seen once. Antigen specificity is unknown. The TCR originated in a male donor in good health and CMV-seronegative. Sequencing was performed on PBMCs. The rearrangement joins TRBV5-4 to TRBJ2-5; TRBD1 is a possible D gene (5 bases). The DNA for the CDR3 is TGTGCCAGCAGCATATCCCCTAGGGGCGAAGAGACCCAGTACTTC. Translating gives CASSISPRGEETQYF.